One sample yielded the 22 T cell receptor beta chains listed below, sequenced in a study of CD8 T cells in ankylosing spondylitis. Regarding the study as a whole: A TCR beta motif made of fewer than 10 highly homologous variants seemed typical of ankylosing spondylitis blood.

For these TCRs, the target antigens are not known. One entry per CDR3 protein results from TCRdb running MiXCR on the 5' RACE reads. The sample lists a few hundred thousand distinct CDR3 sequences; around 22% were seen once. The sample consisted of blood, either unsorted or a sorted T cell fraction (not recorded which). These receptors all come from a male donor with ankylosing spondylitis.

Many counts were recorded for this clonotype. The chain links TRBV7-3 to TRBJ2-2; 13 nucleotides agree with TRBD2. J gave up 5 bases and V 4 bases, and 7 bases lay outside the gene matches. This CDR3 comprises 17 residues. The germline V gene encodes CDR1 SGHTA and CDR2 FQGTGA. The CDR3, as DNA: TGTGCCAGCAGCTCTAGGACTAGCGGGAGCGGAACCGGGGAGCTGTTTTTT. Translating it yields CASSSRTSGSGTGELFF.

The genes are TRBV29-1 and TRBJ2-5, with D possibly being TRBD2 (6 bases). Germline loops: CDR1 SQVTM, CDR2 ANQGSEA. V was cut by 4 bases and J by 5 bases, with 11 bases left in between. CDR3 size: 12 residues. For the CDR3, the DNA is TGCAGCGTTGGAGCGGGCCACGAGACCCAGTACTTC. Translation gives CSVGAGHETQYF.

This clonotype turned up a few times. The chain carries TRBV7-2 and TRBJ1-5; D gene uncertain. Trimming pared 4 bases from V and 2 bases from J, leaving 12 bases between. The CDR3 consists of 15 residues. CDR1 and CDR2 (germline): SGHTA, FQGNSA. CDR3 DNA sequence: TGTGCCAGCAGCTCGGTCGGTTTAGGCAATCAGCCCCAGCATTTT. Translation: CASSSVGLGNQPQHF.

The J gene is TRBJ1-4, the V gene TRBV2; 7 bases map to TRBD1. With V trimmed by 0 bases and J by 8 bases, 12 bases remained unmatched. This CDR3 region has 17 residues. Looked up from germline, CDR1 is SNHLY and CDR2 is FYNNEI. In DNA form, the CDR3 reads TGTGCCAGCAGTGAAGCAGTCAACAGGGGCTCAAGAGAAAAACTGTTTTTT. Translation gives CASSEAVNRGSREKLFF.

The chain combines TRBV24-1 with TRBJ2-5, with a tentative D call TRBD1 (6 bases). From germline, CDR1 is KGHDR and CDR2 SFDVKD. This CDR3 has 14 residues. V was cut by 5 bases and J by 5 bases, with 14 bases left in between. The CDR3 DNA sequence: TGTGCCACCAGTGGCCAGACAGGTGTGGAGACCCAGTACTTC. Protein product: CATSGQTGVETQYF.

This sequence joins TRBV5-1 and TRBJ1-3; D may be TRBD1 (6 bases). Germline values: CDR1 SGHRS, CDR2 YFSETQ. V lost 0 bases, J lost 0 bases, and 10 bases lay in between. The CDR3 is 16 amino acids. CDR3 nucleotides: TGCGCCAGCAGCTTGGCAGGGGACTACTCTGGAAACACCATATATTTT. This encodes CASSLAGDYSGNTIYF.

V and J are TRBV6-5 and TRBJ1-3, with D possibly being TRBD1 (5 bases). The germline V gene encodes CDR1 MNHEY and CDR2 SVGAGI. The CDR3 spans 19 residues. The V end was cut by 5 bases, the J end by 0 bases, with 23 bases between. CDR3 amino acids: CASSLPSVQGRRSGNTIYF. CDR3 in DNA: TGTGCCAGCAGTCTACCGAGTGTTCAGGGACGGCGCTCTGGAAACACCATATATTTT.

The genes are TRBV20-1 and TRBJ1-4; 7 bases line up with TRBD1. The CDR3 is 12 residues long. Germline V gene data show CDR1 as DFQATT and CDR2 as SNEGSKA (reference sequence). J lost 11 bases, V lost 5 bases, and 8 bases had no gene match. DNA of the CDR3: TGCAGTGCTCCCCCCGCAGGGGGTAAACTGTTTTTT. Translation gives CSAPPAGGKLFF.

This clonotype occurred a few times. The DNA of the CDR3 is TGTGCCAGCAGTCTTTCCGGAGGGGTCGAGCAGTACTTC. This gives the protein CASSLSGGVEQYF. V usage is TRBV9 and J usage is TRBJ2-7, with a possible D match to TRBD2 (6 bases). V was shortened by 5 bases and J by 6 bases, with 15 bases between the two germline ends. The germline V gene has CDR1 SGDLS and CDR2 YYNGEE. CDR3 length equals 13 residues.

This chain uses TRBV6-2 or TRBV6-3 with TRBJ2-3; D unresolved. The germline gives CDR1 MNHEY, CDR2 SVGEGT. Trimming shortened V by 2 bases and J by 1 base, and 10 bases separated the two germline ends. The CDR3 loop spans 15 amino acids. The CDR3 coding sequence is TGTGCCAGCAGTTACGGGCTAGTGGGCACAGATACGCAGTATTTT. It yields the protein CASSYGLVGTDTQYF.

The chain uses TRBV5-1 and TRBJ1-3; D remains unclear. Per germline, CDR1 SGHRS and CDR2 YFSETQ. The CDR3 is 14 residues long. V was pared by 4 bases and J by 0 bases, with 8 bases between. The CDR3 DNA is TGCGCCAGCAGCGACCCTCGCTCTGGAAACACCATATATTTT. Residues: CASSDPRSGNTIYF. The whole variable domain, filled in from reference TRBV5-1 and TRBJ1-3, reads KAGVTQTPRYLIKTRGQQVTLSCSPISGHRSVSWYQQTPGQGLQFLFEYFSETQRNKGNFPGRFSGRQFSNSRSEMNVSTLELGDSALYLCASSDPRSGNTIYFGEGSWLTVV.

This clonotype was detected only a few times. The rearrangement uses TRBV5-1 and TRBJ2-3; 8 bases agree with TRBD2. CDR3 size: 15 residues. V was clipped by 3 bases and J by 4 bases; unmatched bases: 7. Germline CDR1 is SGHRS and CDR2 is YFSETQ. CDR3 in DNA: TGCGCCAGCAGCTCGTCCAGCGGGAGCGCAGATACGCAGTATTTT. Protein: CASSSSSGSADTQYF.

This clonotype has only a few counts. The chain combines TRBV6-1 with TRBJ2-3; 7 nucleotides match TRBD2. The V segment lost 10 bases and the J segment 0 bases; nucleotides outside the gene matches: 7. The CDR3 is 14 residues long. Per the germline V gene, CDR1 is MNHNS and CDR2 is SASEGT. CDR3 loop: CATRASGSTDTQYF. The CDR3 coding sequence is TGTGCCACTCGGGCTAGCGGTAGCACAGATACGCAGTATTTT.

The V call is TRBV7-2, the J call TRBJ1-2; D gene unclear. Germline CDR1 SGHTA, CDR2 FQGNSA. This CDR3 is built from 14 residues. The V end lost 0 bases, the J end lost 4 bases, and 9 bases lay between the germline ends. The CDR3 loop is CASSLALGPYGYTF. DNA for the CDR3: TGTGCCAGCAGCTTAGCGTTAGGGCCCTATGGCTACACCTTC.

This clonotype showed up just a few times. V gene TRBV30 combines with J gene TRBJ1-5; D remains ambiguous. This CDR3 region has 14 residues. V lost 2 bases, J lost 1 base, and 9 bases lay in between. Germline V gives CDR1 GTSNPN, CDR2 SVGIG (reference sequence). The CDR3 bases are TGTGCCTGGAGTCCCTCGGAAAGCAATCAGCCCCAGCATTTT. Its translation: CAWSPSESNQPQHF.

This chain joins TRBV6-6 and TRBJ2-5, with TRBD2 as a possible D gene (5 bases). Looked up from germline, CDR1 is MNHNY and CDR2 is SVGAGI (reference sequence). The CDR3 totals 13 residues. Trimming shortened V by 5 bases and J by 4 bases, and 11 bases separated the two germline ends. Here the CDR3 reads CASSPREPETQYF. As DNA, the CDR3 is TGTGCCAGCAGTCCCCGGGAACCAGAGACCCAGTACTTC.

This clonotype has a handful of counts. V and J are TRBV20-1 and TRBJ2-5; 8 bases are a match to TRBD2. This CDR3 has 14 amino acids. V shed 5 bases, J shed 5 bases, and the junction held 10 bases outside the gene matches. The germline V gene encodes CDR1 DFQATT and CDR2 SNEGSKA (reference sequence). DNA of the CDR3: TGCAGTGCTTACCGGGGACTAGGGGTTGAGACCCAGTACTTC. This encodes CSAYRGLGVETQYF.

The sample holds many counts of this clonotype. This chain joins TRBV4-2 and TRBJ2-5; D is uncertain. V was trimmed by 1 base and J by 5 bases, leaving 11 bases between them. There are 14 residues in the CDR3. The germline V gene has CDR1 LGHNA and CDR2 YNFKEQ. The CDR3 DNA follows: TGTGCCAGCAGCCAAGTGACTGAGCAGGAGACCCAGTACTTC. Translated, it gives CASSQVTEQETQYF.

This CDR3 is CASSFLGARTDTQYF. CDR3 DNA sequence: TGTGCCAGCAGCTTTCTAGGGGCGCGGACAGATACGCAGTATTTT. The chain has TRBV7-2 and TRBJ2-3; tentatively, D is TRBD1 (5 bases). The CDR3 covers 15 residues. Deletions cut 3 bases from V and 3 bases from J, with 13 bases between. The germline gives CDR1 SGHTA, CDR2 FQGNSA.

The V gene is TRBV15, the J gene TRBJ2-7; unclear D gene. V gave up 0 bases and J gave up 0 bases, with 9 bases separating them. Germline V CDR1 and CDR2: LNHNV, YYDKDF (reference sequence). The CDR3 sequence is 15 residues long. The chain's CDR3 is CATSRDRRSSYEQYF. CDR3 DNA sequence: TGTGCCACCAGCAGAGATCGCAGAAGCTCCTACGAGCAGTACTTC.

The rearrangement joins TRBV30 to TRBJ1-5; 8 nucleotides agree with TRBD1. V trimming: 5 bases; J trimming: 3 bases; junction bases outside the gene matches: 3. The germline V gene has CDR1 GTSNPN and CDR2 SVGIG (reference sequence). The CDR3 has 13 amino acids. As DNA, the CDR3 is TGTGCCTGGGGACAGGGTGACAATCAGCCCCAGCATTTT. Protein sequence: CAWGQGDNQPQHF.

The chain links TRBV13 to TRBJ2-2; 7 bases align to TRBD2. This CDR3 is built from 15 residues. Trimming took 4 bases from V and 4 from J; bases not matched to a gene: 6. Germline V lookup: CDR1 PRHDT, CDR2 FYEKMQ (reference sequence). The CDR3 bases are TGTGCCAGCAGCTCCGGGGGGATCGGCACCGGGGAGCTGTTTTTT. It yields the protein CASSSGGIGTGELFF.